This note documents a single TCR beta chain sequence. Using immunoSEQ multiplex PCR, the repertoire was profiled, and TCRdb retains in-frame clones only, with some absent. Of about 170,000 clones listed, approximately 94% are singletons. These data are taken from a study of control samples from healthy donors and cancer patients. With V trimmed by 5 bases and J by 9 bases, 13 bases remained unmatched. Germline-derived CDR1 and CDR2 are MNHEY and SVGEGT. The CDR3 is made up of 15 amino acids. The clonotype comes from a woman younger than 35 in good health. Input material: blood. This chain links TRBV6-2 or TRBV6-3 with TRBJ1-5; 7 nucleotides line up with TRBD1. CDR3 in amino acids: CASSTFRQGRSPQHF. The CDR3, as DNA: TGTGCCAGCAGTACCTTTAGACAGGGAAGGTCGCCCCAGCATTTT.